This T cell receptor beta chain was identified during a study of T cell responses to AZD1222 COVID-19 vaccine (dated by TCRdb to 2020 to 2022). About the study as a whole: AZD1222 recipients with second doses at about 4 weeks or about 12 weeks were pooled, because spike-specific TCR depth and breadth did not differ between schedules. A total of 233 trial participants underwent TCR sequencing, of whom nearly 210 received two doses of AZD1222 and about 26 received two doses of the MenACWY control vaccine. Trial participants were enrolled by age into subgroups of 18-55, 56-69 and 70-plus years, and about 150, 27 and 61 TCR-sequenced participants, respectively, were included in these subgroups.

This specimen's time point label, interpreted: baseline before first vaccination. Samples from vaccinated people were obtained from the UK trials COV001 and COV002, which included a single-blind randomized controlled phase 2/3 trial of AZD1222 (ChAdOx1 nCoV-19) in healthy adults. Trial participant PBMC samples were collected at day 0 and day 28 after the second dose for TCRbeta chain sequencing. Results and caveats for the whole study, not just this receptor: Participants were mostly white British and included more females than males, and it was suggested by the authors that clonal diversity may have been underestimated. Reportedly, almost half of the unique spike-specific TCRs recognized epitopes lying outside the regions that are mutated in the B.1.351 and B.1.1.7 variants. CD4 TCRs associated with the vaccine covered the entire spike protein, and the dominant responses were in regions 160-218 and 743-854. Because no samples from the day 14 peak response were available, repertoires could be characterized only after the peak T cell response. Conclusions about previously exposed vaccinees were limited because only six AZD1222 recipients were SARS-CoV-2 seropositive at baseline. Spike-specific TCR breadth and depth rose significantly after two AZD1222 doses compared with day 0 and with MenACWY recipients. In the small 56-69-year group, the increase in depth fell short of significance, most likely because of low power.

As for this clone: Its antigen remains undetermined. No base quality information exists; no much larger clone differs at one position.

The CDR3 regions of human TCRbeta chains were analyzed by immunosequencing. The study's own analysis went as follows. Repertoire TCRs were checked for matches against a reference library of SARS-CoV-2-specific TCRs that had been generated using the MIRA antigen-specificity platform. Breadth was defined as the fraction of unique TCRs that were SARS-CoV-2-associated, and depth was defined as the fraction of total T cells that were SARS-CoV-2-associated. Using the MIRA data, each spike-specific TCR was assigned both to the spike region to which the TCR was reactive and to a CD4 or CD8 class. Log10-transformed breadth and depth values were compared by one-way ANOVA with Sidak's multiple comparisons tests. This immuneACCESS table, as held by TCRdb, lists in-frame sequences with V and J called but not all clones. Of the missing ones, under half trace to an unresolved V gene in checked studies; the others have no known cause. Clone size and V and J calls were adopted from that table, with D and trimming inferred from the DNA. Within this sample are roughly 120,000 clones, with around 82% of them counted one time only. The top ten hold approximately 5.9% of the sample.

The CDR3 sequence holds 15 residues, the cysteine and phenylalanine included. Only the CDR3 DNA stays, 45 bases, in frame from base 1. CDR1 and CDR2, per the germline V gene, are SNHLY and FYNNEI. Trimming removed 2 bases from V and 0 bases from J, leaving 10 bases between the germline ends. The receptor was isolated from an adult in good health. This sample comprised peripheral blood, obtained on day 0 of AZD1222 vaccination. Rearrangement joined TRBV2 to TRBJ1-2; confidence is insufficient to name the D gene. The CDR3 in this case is CASSEFTGTNYGYTF. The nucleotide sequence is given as TGTGCCAGCAGTGAATTTACCGGGACTAACTATGGCTACACCTTC.